What follows are 29 T cell receptor beta chains derived from one specimen sequenced in a study of cytomegalovirus exposure and HLA in healthy donors. The PCR had 60 Vbeta and 13 Jbeta primers. The assay was immunoSEQ multiplex PCR, and TCRdb's table has in-frame clones only and misses some. The sample has approximately 100,000 clones, and its top ten clones hold about 0.58%. The sample comprised PBMCs. Source of these receptors: a man aged 45-60 years in good health and CMV-seronegative.

The rearrangement joins TRBV11-3 to TRBJ2-1, with 8 bases fitting TRBD2. CDR3 length: 14 residues. Germline loops: CDR1 SGHNT, CDR2 YENEEA. V shed 3 bases, J shed 4 bases, and the junction held 2 bases outside the gene matches. CDR3 in DNA: TGTGCCAGCAGCTTTAGCGGGACTTACAATGAGCAGTTCTTC. Its translation: CASSFSGTYNEQFF.

V usage is TRBV29-1 and J usage is TRBJ2-4, with D perhaps matching TRBD2 (6 bases). The ends were cut back, 1 base at V and 8 bases at J, with 18 bases in the middle. CDR1 is SQVTM, CDR2 ANQGSEA, per germline. This CDR3 is built from 15 residues. The CDR3 nucleotides are TGCAGCGTTGAAGTCGGGGGATCCCCCCTCGACATTCAGTACTTC. Translation: CSVEVGGSPLDIQYF.

CDR3: CASSGIREGHRDTQYF. The CDR3 DNA reads as TGTGCCAGCAGCGGAATTCGGGAGGGCCATCGGGATACGCAGTATTTT. The chain recombines TRBV13 with TRBJ2-3, with 8 bases fitting TRBD2. CDR3 length equals 16 residues. Trimming removed 5 bases from V and 6 bases from J; junction bases left unmatched: 13. The germline gives CDR1 PRHDT, CDR2 FYEKMQ (reference sequence).

The chain couples TRBV19 to TRBJ1-1; D call uncertain. Trimming cost V 2 bases and J 0 bases, with 10 bases left between them. This CDR3 has 15 amino acids. Germline assignment: CDR1 LNHDA and CDR2 SQIVND (reference sequence). The CDR3 is CASSIRRGMNTEAFF. CDR3 nucleotide sequence: TGTGCCAGTAGTATAAGGCGGGGAATGAACACTGAAGCTTTCTTT. Full variable domain (missing parts from reference TRBV19 and TRBJ1-1): DGGITQSPKYLFRKEGQNVTLSCEQNLNHDAMYWYRQDPGQGLRLIYYSQIVNDFQKGDIAEGYSVSREKKESFPLTVTSAQKNPTAFYLCASSIRRGMNTEAFFGQGTRLTVV.

The chain is built from TRBV4-3 and TRBJ2-5; 12 nucleotides align to TRBD2. The DNA end is a closer match to TRBJ2-7, so the J assignment may be wrong. Germline V gives CDR1 LGHNA, CDR2 YSLEER. CDR3 size: 17 residues. CDR3 residues: CASSPRLAGETTYEQYF. The DNA of the CDR3 is TGCGCCAGCAGCCCCAGACTAGCGGGGGAGACTACCTACGAGCAGTACTTC.

The chain links TRBV5-8 to TRBJ1-5; 9 bases line up with TRBD1. The V segment lost 4 bases and the J segment 1 base; nucleotides outside the gene matches: 3. Germline V CDR1 and CDR2: SGHTS, YDEGEE. The CDR3 loop spans 15 amino acids. CDR3 coding DNA: TGTGCCAGCAGCCGACAGGGGGTGAGCAATCAGCCCCAGCATTTT. Residues: CASSRQGVSNQPQHF.

This sequence joins TRBV7-9 and TRBJ1-1; D possibly corresponds to TRBD1 (6 bases). V was cut by 6 bases and J by 4 bases, with 12 bases left in between. Germline V gene sequence: CDR1 SEHNR, CDR2 FQNEAQ (reference sequence). This CDR3 has 13 residues. CDR3 sequence reads: CASSWGQGTEAFF. The CDR3 DNA reads TGTGCCAGCAGTTGGGGGCAGGGCACTGAAGCTTTCTTT. The full variable domain, in which reference TRBV7-9 and TRBJ1-1 provide the parts outside the CDR3, is DTGVSQNPRHKITKRGQNVTFRCDPISEHNRLYWYRQTLGQGPEFLTYFQNEAQLEKSRLLSDRFSAERPKGSFSTLEIQRTEQGDSAMYLCASSWGQGTEAFFGQGTRLTVV.

The chain combines TRBV5-1 with TRBJ2-7; 7 bases map to TRBD1. In germline, CDR1 is SGHRS, CDR2 YFSETQ. CDR3 length: 16 residues. J was trimmed by 4 bases and V by 4 bases; bases with no gene match: 14. DNA of the CDR3: TGCGCCAGCAGCGCAGACCCGGACAGGTGGTTGTACGAGCAGTACTTC. Translated, it gives CASSADPDRWLYEQYF.

The gene calls are TRBV11-3 and TRBJ1-1, with D possibly matching TRBD1 (5 bases). Germline CDR1 SGHNT, CDR2 YENEEA. This CDR3 has 13 amino acids. Trimming shortened V by 0 bases and J by 7 bases, and 9 bases separated the two germline ends. For the CDR3, the DNA is TGTGCCAGCAGCTTAGAACAAACAGGTGAAGCTTTCTTT. Protein product: CASSLEQTGEAFF. The whole variable domain, remainder taken from reference TRBV11-3 and TRBJ1-1, is EAGVVQSPRYKIIEKKQPVAFWCNPISGHNTLYWYLQNLGQGPELLIRYENEEAVDDSQLPKDRFSAERLKGVDSTLKIQPAELGDSAVYLCASSLEQTGEAFFGQGTRLTVV.

This chain joins TRBV29-1 and TRBJ2-5, with 7 bases fitting TRBD1. The end of the DNA fits TRBJ2-7 better, so the J call may be wrong. Germline CDR1 SQVTM, CDR2 ANQGSEA. The CDR3 has 16 amino acids. The CDR3 protein is CSVEDPNDRVGGEQYF. In DNA form, the CDR3 reads TGCAGCGTTGAAGATCCTAACGACAGGGTAGGCGGCGAGCAGTACTTC.

V and J are TRBV7-2 and TRBJ1-2, with 10 nucleotides matching TRBD1. V shed 5 bases, J shed 6 bases, and the junction held 15 bases outside the gene matches. The CDR3 has 17 residues. Germline-derived CDR1 and CDR2 are SGHTA and FQGNSA. DNA for the CDR3: TGTGCCAGCAGCCCTCGACAGGGGGCGCTGGAACTAAATGGCTACACCTTC. This sequence encodes CASSPRQGALELNGYTF.

This chain links TRBV4-3 with TRBJ1-1; 10 positions agree with TRBD1. CDR1 is LGHNA and CDR2 is YSLEER in the germline V gene. This CDR3 region has 17 residues. The V gene end was trimmed by 3 bases and the J gene end by 0 bases; junction bases not matched to a gene: 7. In nucleotides, the CDR3 is TGCGCCAGCAGCCAGGTCGGGACAGGGGCGGTGAACACTGAAGCTTTCTTT. It is translated as CASSQVGTGAVNTEAFF.

The J gene is TRBJ2-7, the V gene TRBV19, with 9 bases that match TRBD2. There are 14 residues in the CDR3. The junction had 5 bases not matched to a gene; V was cut back by 4 bases and J by 4 bases. CDR1 and CDR2 from the germline V gene are LNHDA and SQIVND (reference sequence). CDR3 protein: CASSRGTSLYEQYF. CDR3 in DNA: TGTGCCAGTAGTAGAGGGACTAGCTTGTACGAGCAGTACTTC.

The chain has TRBV15 and TRBJ2-3, with 10 bases matching TRBD2. Germline CDR1 and CDR2: LNHNV and YYDKDF (reference sequence). The CDR3 is made up of 17 amino acids. V dropped 0 bases and J dropped 0; count of bases not matched to a gene: 3. Here the CDR3 DNA reads TGTGCCACCAGCAGAGATACAGCGGGAGGGAGCACAGATACGCAGTATTTT. Translating gives CATSRDTAGGSTDTQYF. Variable domain in full (rest from reference TRBV15 and TRBJ2-3): DAMVIQNPRYQVTQFGKPVTLSCSQTLNHNVMYWYQQKSSQAPKLLFHYYDKDFNNEADTPDNFQSRRPNTSFCFLDIRSPGLGDTAMYLCATSRDTAGGSTDTQYFGPGTRLTVL.

The rearrangement links TRBV2 to TRBJ1-2; D unclear. Germline V gene sequence: CDR1 SNHLY, CDR2 FYNNEI. V was cut by 0 bases and J by 4 bases, with 12 bases left in between. The CDR3 is made up of 15 amino acids. CDR3 sequence (DNA): TGTGCCAGCAGTGAAGCTTTACCGAACGGCTATGGCTACACCTTC. As protein: CASSEALPNGYGYTF.

J is TRBJ1-3 and V is TRBV7-2; D is ambiguous. The CDR3 consists of 17 residues. The ends were cut back, 1 base at V and 0 bases at J, with 13 bases in the middle. Germline V CDR1 and CDR2: SGHTA, FQGNSA. This CDR3 is CASSLVQMSFSGNTIYF. The CDR3 bases are TGTGCCAGCAGCTTAGTTCAGATGTCCTTCTCTGGAAACACCATATATTTT.

V gene TRBV7-3 combines with J gene TRBJ2-1; TRBD2 matches at 10 bases. CDR1 is SGHTA and CDR2 is FQGTGA in the germline V gene. The trim removed 2 bases at V and 9 bases at J, leaving 10 bases unmatched. The CDR3 runs 16 residues. DNA of the CDR3: TGTGCCAGCAGCTTACAAGCGGGAGGGCCTTTGGGTGAGCAGTTCTTC. This gives the protein CASSLQAGGPLGEQFF.

The chain employs TRBV18 and TRBJ2-1, with D uncertain. In germline, CDR1 is KGHSH, CDR2 LQKENI. Trimming shortened V by 3 bases and J by 6 bases, and 12 bases separated the two germline ends. The CDR3 runs to 14 residues. In DNA form, the CDR3 reads TGTGCCAGCTCACCCGGGTTACCACCCAATGAGCAGTTCTTC. Its translation is CASSPGLPPNEQFF.

V gene TRBV5-1 combines with J gene TRBJ1-3; 10 bases are a match to TRBD1. Germline CDR1 reads SGHRS; CDR2 reads YFSETQ. This CDR3 contains 15 residues. V dropped 4 bases and J dropped 4; count of bases not matched to a gene: 5. This CDR3 is CASSRGTGDGNTIYF. Here the CDR3 DNA reads TGCGCCAGCAGCCGCGGGACAGGGGACGGAAACACCATATATTTT.

The chain is built from TRBV7-3 and TRBJ1-1; 7 bases align to TRBD1. The CDR3 contains 17 residues. Germline V gene sequence: CDR1 SGHTA, CDR2 FQGTGA. V gave up 5 bases and J gave up 0 bases; unmatched junction bases: 12. The CDR3 nucleotides are TGTGCCAGCAGCCCCCGACAGGGCGGGGATATGAACACTGAAGCTTTCTTT. Translating gives CASSPRQGGDMNTEAFF.

This sequence joins TRBV29-1 and TRBJ1-1; D is unclear. CDR3 length equals 12 residues. Deletions cut 4 bases from V and 0 bases from J, with 6 bases between. The germline V gene has CDR1 SQVTM and CDR2 ANQGSEA. The CDR3 nucleotides are TGCAGCGTTGGGCGGATGAACACTGAAGCTTTCTTT. This codes for CSVGRMNTEAFF.

This chain uses TRBV4-2 with TRBJ2-1; 9 nucleotides align to TRBD2. The J segment lost 0 bases and the V segment lost 0 bases, leaving 6 bases of the junction unmatched. Per the germline V gene, CDR1 is LGHNA and CDR2 is YNFKEQ. CDR3 length equals 18 residues. The CDR3 DNA follows: TGTGCCAGCAGCCAAGAGCCTAGCGGGACCATCTCCTACAATGAGCAGTTCTTC. Its translation is CASSQEPSGTISYNEQFF.

This sequence joins TRBV5-6 and TRBJ1-1; TRBD1 aligns across 9 bases. Germline loops: CDR1 SGHDT, CDR2 YYEEEE. This CDR3 has 16 residues. J was trimmed by 6 bases and V by 1 base; bases with no gene match: 10. The DNA of the CDR3 is TGTGCCAGCAGCTTGATACCGGGACAGGGAGCCTCTGAAGCTTTCTTT. The encoded protein is CASSLIPGQGASEAFF.

The chain employs TRBV5-4 and TRBJ2-1, with TRBD1 as a possible D gene (6 bases). CDR3 length equals 17 residues. Germline V gene sequence: CDR1 SGHNT, CDR2 YYREEE (reference sequence). Trimming took 3 bases from V and 1 from J, leaving 17 bases between them. This CDR3 reads CASSSISGGRSYNEQFF. The CDR3, as DNA: TGTGCCAGCAGCTCGATCAGTGGGGGCAGGTCCTACAATGAGCAGTTCTTC.

This rearrangement joins TRBV5-1 to TRBJ2-1, with 7 bases identical to TRBD2. The germline V gene has CDR1 SGHRS and CDR2 YFSETQ. V lost 4 bases to trimming and J lost 7 bases; unmatched junction nucleotides: 14. The CDR3 has 16 amino acids. The CDR3 DNA sequence: TGCGCCAGCAGCCCGGGGGGTGGGGGAAACGATAATGAGCAGTTCTTC. Its protein product is CASSPGGGGNDNEQFF.

In nucleotides, the CDR3 is TGTGCCAGCAGCGTAGAGTCAGCCGGGGATGGCTACACCTTC. Its protein is CASSVESAGDGYTF. J is TRBJ1-2 and V is TRBV9; D is ambiguous. CDR3 length equals 14 residues. CDR1 is SGDLS, CDR2 YYNGEE, per germline. V gave up 0 bases and J gave up 6 bases, with 12 bases separating them. The full variable domain, with the rest looked up from reference TRBV9 and TRBJ1-2, is DSGVTQTPKHLITATGQRVTLRCSPRSGDLSVYWYQQSLDQGLQFLIQYYNGEERAKGNILERFSAQQFPDLHSELNLSSLELGDSALYFCASSVESAGDGYTFGSGTRLTVV.

V usage is TRBV4-3 and J usage is TRBJ2-2, with a weak D call TRBD1 (6 bases). In germline, CDR1 is LGHNA, CDR2 YSLEER. The CDR3 is 14 residues long. Trimming cost V 6 bases and J 4 bases, with 12 bases left between them. CDR3 coding DNA: TGCGCCAGCAGAAGACAGGATGGCACCGGGGAGCTGTTTTTT. Its translation: CASRRQDGTGELFF.

The rearrangement uses TRBV5-1 and TRBJ2-3; D unclear. Germline V lookup: CDR1 SGHRS, CDR2 YFSETQ. The CDR3 runs 12 residues. The V gene lost 2 bases and the J gene lost 3 bases, with 4 bases spanning the gap. CDR3 nucleotide sequence: TGCGCCAGCAGCTTTCAGACAGATACGCAGTATTTT. It translates to CASSFQTDTQYF.

J is TRBJ1-5 and V is TRBV27; no clear D gene. V dropped 6 bases and J dropped 7 bases, with 10 bases sitting between them. CDR3 size: 12 residues. Germline V gene data show CDR1 as MNHEY and CDR2 as SMNVEV (reference sequence). The CDR3 spells CASRRPGQPQHF. The CDR3 bases are TGTGCCAGCAGGCGGCCGGGACAGCCCCAGCATTTT.